These T cell receptor beta chains were read from a single sample in a study of T cell responses to AZD1222 COVID-19 vaccine. Clones were sequenced by immunoSEQ multiplex PCR, and TCRdb holds only the in-frame ones, with some missing. In the table there are approximately 120,000 clones, around nine tenths of which are singletons. Sample: peripheral blood, taken on day 0 of AZD1222 vaccination. The receptors come from an adult in good health. Both conserved end residues are part of each CDR3. The order of the fields is J gene, D gene, V gene, clone size, CDR3 DNA, CDR3 protein. A D gene is named only where the DNA matches it firmly. Not all rows give a size; the values are once, few, many and, for expanded clones, a class.

>TRBJ1-4|NA|TRBV5-1|NA
TGCGCCAGCAGCACGGGACGTGCGCAGGGGGAAAAACTGTTTTTT
CASSTGRAQGEKLFF
>TRBJ1-2|NA|TRBV18|NA
TGTGCCAGCTCACCACCGGGGGAAACCTATGGCTACACCTTC
CASSPPGETYGYTF
>TRBJ2-5|TRBD2|TRBV3-1/TRBV3-2|NA
TGTGCCAGCAGCCAAGATCGCAGGCGGGGGGGCGGAGAGACCCAGTACTTC
CASSQDRRRGGGETQYF
>TRBJ2-2|NA|TRBV2|few
TGTGCCAGCAGTGCCGTAAATCTAGGGCTGTTTTTT
CASSAVNLGLFF
>TRBJ1-5|TRBD1|TRBV18|NA
TGTGCCAGCTCACCACCCGGGACAGGGCATCAGCCCCAGCATTTT
CASSPPGTGHQPQHF
>TRBJ1-1|NA|TRBV3-1/TRBV3-2|NA
TGTGCCAGCAGCCAAGGATCCTACACTGAAGCTTTCTTT
CASSQGSYTEAFF
>TRBJ2-2|NA|TRBV9|NA
TGTGCCAGCAGCCCGATCGGGGCGCCGGTCGGAGATGTGGGCGGGGAGCTGTTTTTT
CASSPIGAPVGDVGGELFF
>TRBJ1-6|NA|TRBV5-4|NA
TGTGCCAGCAGCGCCCTTTCCCTGGGTAATTTGAATTCACCCCTCCACTTT
CASSALSLGNLNSPLHF
>TRBJ2-7|NA|TRBV5-4|NA
TGTGCCAGCAGCTTGAGGGGACAGCGGGATACCTACGAGCAGTACTTC
CASSLRGQRDTYEQYF
>TRBJ2-1|TRBD2|TRBV5-1|NA
TGCGCCAGCAGCTCGTTAGCGGGAGGGTACAATGAGCAGTTCTTC
CASSSLAGGYNEQFF